A single sample is the source of the 28 T cell receptor beta chains below, sequenced in a study of regulatory T cells in long-lasting Graves disease. Construction of TCR beta libraries relied on iRepertoire HTBI primers and on Arm-PCR targeting CDR3 regions. TCRdb passed the multiplex PCR reads through MiXCR, listing each CDR3 protein once. Found here are approximately 390,000 distinct CDR3 sequences, about 16% of them singletons; the top ten hold roughly 21%. Time point: newly diagnosed GD, antithyroid drugs for less than 3 months. The TCR library used RNA extracted from PBMCs. These same records also appear under a second study, on T cells in Graves' hyperthyroidism and ophthalmopathy.

This specimen consisted of peripheral blood mononuclear cells (PBMCs), obtained at new diagnosis, from a patient treated with antithyroid drugs. Receptors originate from a woman younger than 35 with Graves disease.

There are a few counts of this clonotype. The chain links TRBV28 to TRBJ2-6, with D possibly being TRBD1 (5 bases). Trimming pared 5 bases from V and 3 bases from J, leaving 17 bases between. The length of the CDR3 is 17 residues. Per the germline V gene, CDR1 is MDHEN and CDR2 is SYDVKM. The CDR3 loop reads CASSAALGRRGANVLTF. In DNA form, the CDR3 reads TGTGCCAGCAGTGCCGCGCTGGGGCGGCGTGGGGCCAACGTCCTGACTTTC.

This clonotype was picked up many times. The chain recombines TRBV3-1 with TRBJ1-2, with 7 bases aligning to TRBD1. The CDR3 extends over 13 amino acids. Losses at the gene ends were 4 bases for V and 4 bases for J; bases not matched to a gene: 3. CDR1 is LGHDT and CDR2 is YNNKEL in the germline V gene (reference sequence). CDR3 nucleotide sequence: TGTGCCAGCAGCCGACAGGGTACCTATGGCTACACCTTC. Translated: CASSRQGTYGYTF.

The chain is built from TRBV15 and TRBJ1-2; possibly TRBD1 for D (5 bases). Trimming left V 0 bases short and J 2 bases short, with 7 bases between. The length of the CDR3 is 14 residues. Germline loops: CDR1 LNHNV, CDR2 YYDKDF (reference sequence). The CDR3 spells CATSRDQGNYGYTF. As DNA, the CDR3 is TGTGCCACCAGCAGAGATCAGGGAAACTATGGCTACACCTTC.

This clonotype was observed many times. This sequence joins TRBV5-6 and TRBJ2-3; D is possibly TRBD2 (5 bases). The CDR3 contains 15 residues. Deletions cut 1 base from V and 4 bases from J, with 13 bases between. Germline CDR1 and CDR2: SGHDT and YYEEEE. CDR3 bases: TGTGCCAGCAGCTTGAGCGGAAACTCGGCAGATACGCAGTATTTT. Amino acids: CASSLSGNSADTQYF.

This clonotype has a count of ten or more. The CDR3 spells CASRPTVSSYNEQFF. Written as DNA, the CDR3 is TGTGCCAGCAGGCCGACAGTGAGCTCCTACAATGAGCAGTTCTTC. The V call is TRBV12-3 or TRBV12-4, the J call TRBJ2-1, with a tentative D call TRBD1 (5 bases). V was pared by 6 bases and J by 0 bases, with 12 bases between. The CDR3 covers 15 residues.

In the case of this clonotype: This may stem from a read error, because a much larger clone lies one nucleotide away. The J gene is TRBJ2-7, the V gene TRBV6-1; tentative D call: TRBD1 (7 bases). This CDR3 comprises 13 residues. The V end was cut by 4 bases, the J end by 3 bases, with 10 bases between. Per germline, CDR1 MNHNS and CDR2 SASEGT. CDR3 residues: CASSGGDSYEQYF. In DNA, the CDR3 is TGTGCCAGCAGTGGGGGGGACAGCTACGAGCAGTACTTC.

V gene TRBV5-1 combines with J gene TRBJ2-3; 11 bases fit TRBD2. The germline CDR1 and CDR2 sequences are SGHRS and YFSETQ. The CDR3 runs 17 residues. V dropped 0 bases and J dropped 4; count of bases not matched to a gene: 7. In DNA, the CDR3 is TGCGCCAGCAGCTTGGCGGCTAGCGGGAGGAGGGCAGATACGCAGTATTTT. This gives the protein CASSLAASGRRADTQYF.

This clonotype was seen at least ten times. The CDR3 region is CASSFDPTYEQYF. CDR3 bases: TGTGCCAGCAGCTTCGACCCGACCTACGAGCAGTACTTC. J is TRBJ2-7 and V is TRBV13; D unresolved. This CDR3 contains 13 residues. Germline-derived CDR1 and CDR2 are PRHDT and FYEKMQ (reference sequence). Between the trimmed V and J ends, which lost 3 bases and 2 bases, there was a span of 8 bases.

At least ten counts were recorded for this clonotype. V usage is TRBV5-5 and J usage is TRBJ1-2, with D perhaps TRBD1 (5 bases). V dropped 0 bases and J dropped 2 bases, with 8 bases sitting between them. This CDR3 is 14 amino acids long. The germline V gene has CDR1 SGHKS and CDR2 YYEKEE (reference sequence). The CDR3: CASSLEGRNYGYTF. In nucleotides, the CDR3 is TGTGCCAGCAGCTTGGAGGGACGGAACTATGGCTACACCTTC.

This clonotype has a handful of counts. The CDR3 reads CASSQEASGGSGANVLTF. In DNA form, the CDR3 reads TGTGCCAGCAGCCAAGAGGCCAGTGGGGGCTCTGGGGCCAACGTCCTGACTTTC. The chain recombines TRBV14 with TRBJ2-6, with D perhaps given as TRBD1 or TRBD2 (5 bases each). The V gene's germline CDR1 is SGHDN and CDR2 FVKESK. Trimming took 0 bases from V and 0 from J, leaving 12 bases between them. This CDR3 spans 18 amino acids.

Turning to this clonotype: A clone one base away is much larger, so this may be a read error. The chain uses TRBV7-2 and TRBJ2-1; D gene unclear. The CDR3 is 11 residues long. Germline CDR1 SGHTA, CDR2 FQGNSA. The V and J ends lost 8 bases and 9 bases respectively, with 11 bases between them. CDR3 loop: CASSNTCEQFF. In nucleotides, the CDR3 is TGTGCCAGCTCCAATACGTGTGAGCAGTTCTTC.

The chain joins TRBV5-1 to TRBJ1-1; 7 positions match TRBD1. This CDR3 comprises 14 residues. V lost 4 bases, J lost 0 bases, and 3 bases stayed unmatched. Per germline, CDR1 SGHRS and CDR2 YFSETQ. The CDR3 spells CASSIQGLNTEAFF. DNA for the CDR3: TGCGCCAGCAGCATACAGGGGTTGAACACTGAAGCTTTCTTT.

A single count supports this clonotype. This chain joins TRBV20-1 and TRBJ1-2; no definite D call. The length of the CDR3 is 15 residues. With 3 bases removed from V and 4 bases from J, the gap between germline ends came to 18 bases. Looked up from germline, CDR1 is DFQATT and CDR2 is SNEGSKA (reference sequence). The CDR3 sequence: CSARSDVGNPYGYTF. In DNA, the CDR3 is TGCAGTGCTAGGAGCGATGTGGGGAACCCCTATGGCTACACCTTC.

The chain is built from TRBV6-5 and TRBJ2-1; D not resolved. This CDR3 has 15 amino acids. The germline gives CDR1 MNHEY, CDR2 SVGAGI. Trimming removed 4 bases at V and 0 bases at J, with 10 bases between. CDR3 sequence: CASSSRVSSYNEQFF. CDR3 DNA: TGTGCCAGCAGTTCCCGAGTTAGCTCCTACAATGAGCAGTTCTTC.

The chain has TRBV9 and TRBJ2-5; D remains ambiguous. This CDR3 has 13 residues. From germline, CDR1 is SGDLS and CDR2 YYNGEE. Trimming pared 0 bases from V and 3 bases from J, leaving 6 bases between. CDR3 nucleotides: TGTGCCAGCAGCGTAGTGTCTGAAGAGACCCAGTACTTC. This encodes CASSVVSEETQYF.

The V call is TRBV10-3, the J call TRBJ2-3, with 14 bases fitting TRBD2. V lost 7 bases and J lost 4; bases outside the gene matches: 4. This CDR3 has 15 residues. Germline CDR1 and CDR2: ENHRY and SYGVKD. The CDR3 sequence is CAIKGLAGVPDTQYF. In DNA, the CDR3 is TGTGCCATCAAGGGACTAGCGGGAGTTCCAGATACGCAGTATTTT.

This clonotype was recorded at least ten times. The rearrangement uses TRBV28 and TRBJ1-2; TRBD1 agrees at 10 bases. Germline values: CDR1 MDHEN, CDR2 SYDVKM. The V and J ends lost 6 bases and 4 bases, in that order; junction bases with no gene match: 5. The CDR3 has 14 residues. The CDR3 DNA reads TGTGCCAGCAGGGGGACAGGGGCCGCCTATGGCTACACCTTC. Translation: CASRGTGAAYGYTF.

This clonotype was seen many times. This chain connects TRBV28 to TRBJ1-5, with D possibly TRBD1 on 6 matching bases. The V end was cut by 6 bases, the J end by 4 bases, with 16 bases between. CDR3 length: 15 amino acids. Germline-derived CDR1 and CDR2 are MDHEN and SYDVKM. The chain's CDR3 is CASSYLQGLNQPQHF. CDR3 bases: TGTGCCAGCAGCTACCTGCAGGGGCTTAATCAGCCCCAGCATTTT.

In its sample, this clonotype was seen many times. The gene calls are TRBV27 and TRBJ1-2; the match to TRBD1 covers 8 bases. The J segment lost 6 bases and the V segment lost 3 bases, leaving 12 bases of the junction unmatched. The CDR3 runs 16 residues. Germline-derived CDR1 and CDR2 are MNHEY and SMNVEV (reference sequence). The CDR3 DNA reads as TGTGCCAGCAGTTTCAAGACAGGGGACGCCTTTAATGGCTACACCTTC. It is translated as CASSFKTGDAFNGYTF.

The table lists this clonotype with many counts. V usage is TRBV20-1 and J usage is TRBJ1-5, with unresolved D. V was clipped by 1 base and J by 6 bases, with 10 bases between them. Per the germline V gene, CDR1 is DFQATT and CDR2 is SNEGSKA (reference sequence). The CDR3 is 13 residues long. DNA for the CDR3: TGCAGTGCTAGAGGGGAGGGCACTCAGCCCCAGCATTTT. This encodes CSARGEGTQPQHF.

This clonotype was counted a few times. The chain combines TRBV10-2 with TRBJ2-1; 7 nucleotides align to TRBD1. Trimming took 7 bases from V and 8 from J; bases not matched to a gene: 20. The CDR3 has 17 residues. Looked up from germline, CDR1 is WSHSY and CDR2 is SAAADI. This CDR3 reads CASKLRDSWYVVDEQFF. DNA for the CDR3: TGCGCCAGCAAGCTTCGGGACAGTTGGTATGTGGTCGATGAGCAGTTCTTC.

The chain carries TRBV7-6 and TRBJ2-3, with D perhaps matching TRBD2 (7 bases). V lost 5 bases and J 0 bases, leaving 21 bases between the germline ends. Looked up from germline, CDR1 is SGHVS and CDR2 is FNYEAQ. The CDR3 spans 18 residues. The CDR3 sequence: CASSALGGAQRSTDTQYF. CDR3 sequence (DNA): TGTGCCAGCAGCGCCCTGGGGGGGGCCCAGCGGAGCACAGATACGCAGTATTTT.

This clonotype was counted ten times or more. J is TRBJ1-5 and V is TRBV10-3; 9 bases line up with TRBD1. CDR3 length: 15 residues. Germline loops: CDR1 ENHRY, CDR2 SYGVKD. The J segment lost 6 bases and the V segment lost 3 bases, leaving 6 bases of the junction unmatched. The CDR3 sequence is CAISDGGQGGQPQHF. CDR3 DNA: TGTGCCATCAGTGACGGGGGACAGGGAGGTCAGCCCCAGCATTTT.

This clonotype came up a few times. The chain links TRBV9 to TRBJ1-4, with 8 bases that match TRBD1. V dropped 0 bases and J dropped 5; count of bases not matched to a gene: 6. The CDR3 totals 16 residues. The germline gives CDR1 SGDLS, CDR2 YYNGEE. The CDR3 nucleotides read TGTGCCAGCAGCGTAGGCCCGGGACAGGCGAATGAAAAACTGTTTTTT. This translates into CASSVGPGQANEKLFF.

This clonotype was counted many times. The chain employs TRBV3-1 and TRBJ1-2; TRBD1 matches at 7 bases. Losses at the gene ends were 4 bases for V and 7 bases for J; bases not matched to a gene: 6. This CDR3 is 13 amino acids long. Germline CDR1 LGHDT, CDR2 YNNKEL (reference sequence). DNA for the CDR3: TGTGCCAGCAGCCTTCAGGGGGGTGTTGGCTACACCTTC. It encodes CASSLQGGVGYTF.

Ten or more counts support this clonotype. This sequence joins TRBV7-6 and TRBJ2-7; D gene ambiguous. Germline loops: CDR1 SGHVS, CDR2 FNYEAQ. Trimming removed 11 bases at V and 3 bases at J, with 29 bases between. CDR3 length: 17 residues. This chain's CDR3 is CAAPPWAGLWSFYEQYF. CDR3 coding DNA: TGTGCCGCCCCACCCTGGGCTGGCCTTTGGAGTTTCTACGAGCAGTACTTC.

This clonotype has at least ten counts. This rearrangement joins TRBV11-2 to TRBJ1-6, with 9 bases matching TRBD1. Germline V CDR1 and CDR2: SGHAT, FQNNGV. This CDR3 has 17 residues. V trimming: 6 bases; J trimming: 7 bases; junction bases outside the gene matches: 13. The CDR3 here is CASRKRPQDRGNSPLHF. The CDR3 DNA follows: TGTGCCAGCAGAAAAAGACCTCAGGACAGGGGAAATTCACCCCTCCACTTT. The complete variable domain, with remaining parts taken from reference TRBV11-2 and TRBJ1-6, reads EAGVAQSPRYKIIEKRQSVAFWCNPISGHATLYWYQQILGQGPKLLIQFQNNGVVDDSQLPKDRFSAERLKGVDSTLKIQPAKLEDSAVYLCASRKRPQDRGNSPLHFGNGTRLTVT.

This clonotype was seen at least ten times. The chain carries TRBV7-2 and TRBJ1-3; possibly TRBD1 for D (6 bases). This CDR3 has 14 amino acids. Deletions cut 6 bases from V and 8 bases from J, with 17 bases between. The germline V gene encodes CDR1 SGHTA and CDR2 FQGNSA. The CDR3: CASRPHRVGYTIYF. The CDR3 DNA follows: TGTGCCAGCAGACCTCACAGGGTTGGGTACACCATATATTTT.